The 5 T cell receptor beta chains below all came from one sample that was sequenced in a study of T-cell reconstitution after alpha-beta-depleted transplantation in children. A TCRbeta library incorporating unique molecular identifiers was prepared. From the PCR reads, TCRdb called clonotypes with MiXCR, one entry per CDR3 protein. The table lists around 340,000 distinct CDR3 sequences, about 14% of them singletons. The sequencing here drew on PBMCs, taken from the stem cell graft. These receptors were obtained from a human donor who donated a stem cell graft to a child with Fanconi anemia.

The sample holds a few counts of this clonotype. V usage is TRBV20-1 and J usage is TRBJ2-1; D unclear. The germline V gene has CDR1 DFQATT and CDR2 SNEGSKA (reference sequence). This CDR3 has 13 amino acids. V gave up 2 bases and J gave up 7 bases, with 12 bases separating them. This CDR3 reads CSARTGPANEQFF. CDR3 coding DNA: TGCAGTGCTAGAACGGGCCCGGCGAATGAGCAGTTCTTC.

This clonotype has only a few counts. The chain employs TRBV3-2 and TRBJ1-4; TRBD1 is taken as the D call from the table, unchecked against the DNA. TRBV3-2 is a pseudogene locus. CDR3 length equals 15 residues. The CDR3 here is CASSRGTGGSEKLFF. CDR3 DNA: TGTGCCAGCAGCCGTGGGACAGGGGGATCTGAAAAACTGTTTTTT.

V is TRBV12-3 or TRBV12-4 and J is TRBJ1-5; D perhaps matches TRBD1 (5 bases). CDR3 length: 15 amino acids. Trimming removed 7 bases from V and 0 bases from J, with 13 bases in between. The CDR3 is CASKQAANSNQPQHF. CDR3 bases: TGTGCCAGCAAACAGGCGGCGAATAGCAATCAGCCCCAGCATTTT.

This clonotype occurred many times. The chain links TRBV5-6 to TRBJ2-5, with D tentatively TRBD2 (5 bases). The V end lost 0 bases, the J end lost 4 bases, and 10 bases lay between the germline ends. Germline CDR1 is SGHDT and CDR2 is YYEEEE. The CDR3 covers 14 residues. Written as DNA, the CDR3 is TGTGCCAGCAGCTTGGGAGCGGTACCAGAGACCCAGTACTTC. Encoded protein: CASSLGAVPETQYF.

V gene TRBV5-6 combines with J gene TRBJ2-7; 7 nucleotides align to TRBD1. This CDR3 contains 14 residues. CDR1 SGHDT and CDR2 YYEEEE come from the germline V gene. J lost 3 bases, V lost 1 base, and 4 bases had no gene match. CDR3 protein: CASSLLGQNYEQYV. The CDR3 coding sequence is TGTGCCAGCAGCTTGTTGGGACAGAACTACGAGCAGTACGTC.